This T cell receptor (beta chain) was recorded in a study of immune characterization of retroperitoneal liposarcoma. This clonotype is medium-sized (0.01 to 0.1%) by share. TCRdb re-called the PCR reads with MiXCR, one entry per CDR3 protein. In the table there are about 12,000 distinct CDR3 sequences, about 50% of which are singletons. The CDR3 has 14 amino acids. The V gene lost 2 bases and the J gene lost 10 bases, with 15 bases spanning the gap. Germline V gene lookup returns CDR1 SGHVS and CDR2 FNYEAQ. The sequenced sample consisted of tumor tissue. This chain joins TRBV7-6 and TRBJ2-1, with D tentatively TRBD1 (7 bases). The TCR comes from a female donor with retroperitoneal liposarcoma. The CDR3 protein is CASSLRQGGYEQFF. The DNA of the CDR3 is TGTGCCAGCAGCTTACGCCAGGGGGGATACGAGCAGTTCTTC.